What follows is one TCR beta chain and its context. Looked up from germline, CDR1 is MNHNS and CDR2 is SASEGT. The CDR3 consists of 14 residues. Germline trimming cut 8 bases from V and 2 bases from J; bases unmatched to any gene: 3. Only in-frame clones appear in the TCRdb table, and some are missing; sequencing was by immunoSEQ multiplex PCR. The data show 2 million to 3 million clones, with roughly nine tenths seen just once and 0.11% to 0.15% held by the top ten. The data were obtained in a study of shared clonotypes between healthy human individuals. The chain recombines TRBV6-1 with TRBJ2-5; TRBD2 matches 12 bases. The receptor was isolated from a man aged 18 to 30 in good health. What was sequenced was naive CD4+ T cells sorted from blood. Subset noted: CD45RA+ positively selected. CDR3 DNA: TGTGCCAGCCGGACTAGCGGGGTTCAAGAGACCCAGTACTTC. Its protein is CASRTSGVQETQYF.